Listed here is a single T cell receptor (beta chain). As yet, its antigen is unknown. There are 13 residues in the CDR3. Germline V gene lookup returns CDR1 SGHRS and CDR2 YFSETQ. Trimming removed 5 bases at V and 8 bases at J, with 13 bases between. Clones were sequenced by immunoSEQ multiplex PCR, and TCRdb holds only the in-frame ones, with some missing. The profile shows tens of thousands of clones, less than 95% of them singletons. The source of the sample is a study of monozygotic twins with cystic fibrosis. Turning to the study itself: Library input was 2.5 to 3.5 micrograms of fragmented DNA, with approximately 15 PCR cycles.

Study-wide points: Median Simpson clonality of approximately 0.01 suggested naive T cells predominated.

The sequenced material came from blood. This sequence joins TRBV5-1 and TRBJ1-4; D gene uncertain. This TCR came from a girl aged 2-15 years with cystic fibrosis. CDR3 coding DNA: TGCGCCAGCAGGTCGAGGGTTGGAGAAAAACTGTTTTTT. Its translation is CASRSRVGEKLFF.